The 29 T cell receptor beta chains given below trace back to one sample, sequenced in a study of beta chain features in type 1 diabetes (dated by TCRdb to 2017 to 2018). Preparation of the library involved the immunoSEQ multiplex PCR assay. The entire amount of isolated RNA was reverse transcribed using the High Capacity cDNA Reverse Transcription Kit, so the sequenced TCRB transcripts were expressed ones. Imported from immuneACCESS, the table was reduced by TCRdb to in-frame sequences with V and J called. These copies leave out some clones; in studies compared against another copy, an unresolved V gene accounts for under half, and the cause of the remainder is not known. This sample has roughly 230,000 clones in its table, and about 10% of those were observed once. The top ten clonotypes cover about 0.03% of the sample. Sequenced material: naive CD4+ T cells from blood. Reading the label with the study, this specimen's cell subset or site is: true naive CD4+ T cells. These TCRs come from a woman aged 18-29 years in good health.

This clone has a handful of counts. The chain links TRBV19 to TRBJ2-5, with 7 bases aligning to TRBD1. With 4 bases clipped from V and 5 bases from J, the junction kept 4 bases outside the gene matches. The CDR3 loop spans 13 amino acids. CDR1 is LNHDA, CDR2 SQIVND, per germline (reference sequence). CDR3 protein: CASSRDRSETQYF. CDR3 coding DNA: TGTGCCAGTAGTAGGGACAGATCGGAGACCCAGTACTTC.

This clone occurred a few times. The CDR3: CSGYRTSGELFF. The CDR3 DNA follows: TGCAGCGGTTACAGGACGTCCGGGGAGCTGTTTTTT. This chain connects TRBV29-1 to TRBJ2-2, with a tentative D call TRBD1 (5 bases). V gave up 7 bases and J gave up 6 bases, with 12 bases separating them. Germline CDR1 reads SQVTM; CDR2 reads ANQGSEA. This CDR3 spans 12 amino acids.

The chain combines TRBV5-1 with TRBJ2-3, with a tentative D call TRBD2 (6 bases). V lost 0 bases and J lost 6, with 17 bases in between. CDR1 is SGHRS and CDR2 is YFSETQ in the germline V gene. The CDR3 is 16 residues long. CDR3 sequence (DNA): TGCGCCAGCAGCTTGGCGACCCTCGGGAGTGGGGATACGCAGTATTTT. Protein: CASSLATLGSGDTQYF.

The CDR3 coding sequence is TGTGCCAGCTCTTCACAGGAAACAGGGACTGAAGCTTTCTTT. Encoded protein: CASSSQETGTEAFF. The genes are TRBV18 and TRBJ1-1; tentatively, D is TRBD1 (6 bases). Trimming took 6 bases from V and 5 from J, leaving 16 bases between them. The CDR3 spans 14 residues. Germline V gives CDR1 KGHSH, CDR2 LQKENI.

This chain links TRBV18 with TRBJ1-4; the match to TRBD1 covers 8 bases. The germline gives CDR1 KGHSH, CDR2 LQKENI. The CDR3 loop spans 14 amino acids. The V gene end was trimmed by 4 bases and the J gene end by 4 bases; junction bases not matched to a gene: 2. The CDR3: CASSQDRGNEKLFF. As DNA, the CDR3 is TGTGCCAGCTCACAAGACAGGGGTAATGAAAAACTGTTTTTT.

Only a few counts were recorded for this clone. This chain links TRBV15 with TRBJ2-5; D might be TRBD2 (5 bases). Germline values: CDR1 LNHNV, CDR2 YYDKDF (reference sequence). This CDR3 is built from 15 residues. The germline V and J ends were trimmed by 0 bases and 5 bases, with 13 bases remaining between them. This CDR3 is CATSRDRTKRETQYF. CDR3 nucleotides: TGTGCCACCAGCAGAGATCGCACCAAGCGGGAGACCCAGTACTTC.

The rearrangement uses TRBV7-2 and TRBJ1-1; a possible D gene is TRBD1 (5 bases). The germline V gene has CDR1 SGHTA and CDR2 FQGNSA. The V and J ends lost 7 bases and 6 bases respectively, with 21 bases between them. The CDR3 has 15 amino acids. CDR3 loop: CASNPRAGRDAEAFF. The CDR3 DNA sequence: TGTGCCAGCAATCCCAGGGCGGGACGGGATGCTGAAGCTTTCTTT.

This sequence joins TRBV7-2 and TRBJ1-4, with no clear D. V dropped 4 bases and J dropped 8 bases, with 20 bases sitting between them. The CDR3 consists of 16 residues. Germline CDR1 and CDR2: SGHTA and FQGNSA. CDR3 amino acids: CASSSRGVHYHEKLFF. The CDR3 DNA reads as TGTGCCAGCAGCTCCCGAGGAGTTCATTATCACGAAAAACTGTTTTTT.

This clone was seen only a few times. V gene TRBV5-1 combines with J gene TRBJ2-5; TRBD2 matches at 14 bases. The CDR3 has 18 amino acids. V lost 3 bases, J lost 4 bases, and 11 bases stayed unmatched. Germline V gene sequence: CDR1 SGHRS, CDR2 YFSETQ. CDR3 DNA: TGCGCCAGCAGCTACGGGACTAGCGGGAGCGATCGAAGAGAGACCCAGTACTTC. Translation: CASSYGTSGSDRRETQYF.

The chain is built from TRBV15 and TRBJ2-7, with D tentatively TRBD2 (5 bases). The CDR3 totals 15 residues. Germline CDR1 LNHNV, CDR2 YYDKDF (reference sequence). Trimming removed 0 bases at V and 1 base at J, with 10 bases between. The CDR3 protein is CATSREKRQSYEQYF. The DNA for the CDR3 is TGTGCCACCAGCAGAGAGAAGCGGCAATCCTACGAGCAGTACTTC.

The rearrangement joins TRBV6-5 to TRBJ2-3; no reliable D call. Germline V CDR1 and CDR2: MNHEY, SVGAGI. CDR3 length equals 12 residues. Trimming left V 4 bases short and J 9 bases short, with 11 bases between. CDR3 residues: CASSSTQRTQYF. CDR3 nucleotide sequence: TGTGCCAGCAGTTCGACCCAGCGAACGCAGTATTTT.

This clone was counted between two and nine times. The chain couples TRBV10-1 to TRBJ1-6; perhaps TRBD1 as D (5 bases). Germline CDR1 WNHNN, CDR2 SYGVQD (reference sequence). V gave up 4 bases and J gave up 7 bases, with 14 bases separating them. The CDR3 sequence is 15 residues long. The CDR3 coding sequence is TGCGCCAGCAGTGCGGCCAGGGCCGAAAATTCACCCCTCCACTTT. This sequence encodes CASSAARAENSPLHF.

The V call is TRBV6-6, the J call TRBJ2-7; D is unresolved. V dropped 7 bases and J dropped 2 bases, with 18 bases sitting between them. The CDR3 consists of 15 residues. From germline, CDR1 is MNHNY and CDR2 SVGAGI (reference sequence). The CDR3 region has the DNA TGTGCCAGCACCCAGCGCCGATCGTCGGCCTACGAGCAGTACTTC. It codes for CASTQRRSSAYEQYF.

The chain recombines TRBV21-1 with TRBJ1-6; no check of the table's D call, TRBD1, against the DNA was made. TRBV21-1 is a documented pseudogene. The CDR3 contains 16 residues. The CDR3 reads CASSDQQGGNNSPLHF. As DNA, the CDR3 is TGTGCCAGCAGCGACCAACAGGGGGGGAATAATTCACCCCTCCACTTT.

The chain couples TRBV7-9 to TRBJ1-2; a weak D match, TRBD1 (6 bases). CDR3 length: 13 amino acids. Trimming removed 5 bases at V and 4 bases at J, with 11 bases between. Germline CDR1 SEHNR, CDR2 FQNEAQ (reference sequence). CDR3: CASSLDSGYGYTF. DNA for the CDR3: TGTGCCAGCAGCCTGGACAGTGGCTATGGCTACACCTTC.

This chain joins TRBV4-1 and TRBJ1-4; no firm D call. The CDR3 extends over 16 amino acids. V was clipped by 4 bases and J by 2 bases, with 14 bases between them. The germline V gene encodes CDR1 MGHRA and CDR2 YSYEKL. This CDR3 is CASSPTPPGTNEKLFF. The CDR3 DNA is TGCGCCAGCAGCCCAACACCCCCGGGGACTAATGAAAAACTGTTTTTT.

The J gene is TRBJ2-7, the V gene TRBV4-1, with 7 bases aligning to TRBD2. Germline CDR1 MGHRA, CDR2 YSYEKL. V was clipped by 0 bases and J by 2 bases; unmatched bases: 7. The CDR3 runs to 16 residues. CDR3 loop: CASSQEGGGDTYEQYF. The CDR3 bases are TGCGCCAGCAGCCAAGAAGGCGGGGGTGACACCTACGAGCAGTACTTC.

This rearrangement joins TRBV19 to TRBJ2-1, with D perhaps TRBD2 (5 bases). This CDR3 has 15 residues. Trimming cost V 1 base and J 4 bases, with 11 bases left between them. From germline, CDR1 is LNHDA and CDR2 SQIVND (reference sequence). The CDR3, as DNA: TGTGCCAGTAGTATAGCCTATGGCGGGTACAATGAGCAGTTCTTC. Encoded protein: CASSIAYGGYNEQFF.

J is TRBJ2-7 and V is TRBV6-1; 9 bases map to TRBD1. The CDR3 loop spans 14 amino acids. J lost 6 bases, V lost 4 bases, and 7 bases had no gene match. Germline CDR1 and CDR2: MNHNS and SASEGT. DNA of the CDR3: TGTGCCAGCAGTGCTCGAACAGGGGGCGTCGAGCAGTACTTC. Translation gives CASSARTGGVEQYF.

The chain has TRBV4-1 and TRBJ2-5; 8 bases match TRBD2. The germline gives CDR1 MGHRA, CDR2 YSYEKL. V trimming: 0 bases; J trimming: 3 bases; junction bases outside the gene matches: 15. The CDR3 consists of 19 residues. CDR3 loop: CASSQDIGGGQSDKETQYF. CDR3 coding DNA: TGCGCCAGCAGCCAAGATATCGGGGGGGGCCAGTCGGACAAAGAGACCCAGTACTTC.

The J gene is TRBJ1-2, the V gene TRBV9; D not resolved. Deletions cut 3 bases from V and 2 bases from J, with 11 bases between. This CDR3 spans 14 amino acids. CDR1 and CDR2 (germline): SGDLS, YYNGEE. The CDR3 sequence is CASSGGRRNYGYTF. DNA for the CDR3: TGTGCCAGCAGCGGTGGGCGTAGAAACTATGGCTACACCTTC.

This clone appeared a few times. This chain links TRBV19 with TRBJ1-2; D is possibly TRBD1 (5 bases). Trimming left V 8 bases short and J 4 bases short, with 14 bases between. Looked up from germline, CDR1 is LNHDA and CDR2 is SQIVND (reference sequence). The CDR3 loop spans 13 amino acids. The CDR3 region has the DNA TGTGCCAGTTCTCCGCAGGGATTCTATGGCTACACCTTC. Its translation: CASSPQGFYGYTF.

This clone was picked up a small number of times. The genes are TRBV7-9 and TRBJ2-1; TRBD2 matches at 14 bases. In germline, CDR1 is SEHNR, CDR2 FQNEAQ (reference sequence). The CDR3 has 17 residues. Germline trimming cut 1 base from V and 3 bases from J; bases unmatched to any gene: 2. CDR3 in DNA: TGTGCCAGCAGCTTAGGGGGACTAGCGGGAGTCTACAATGAGCAGTTCTTC. Its protein is CASSLGGLAGVYNEQFF.

The chain has TRBV7-8 and TRBJ2-1; 7 nucleotides align to TRBD2. This CDR3 comprises 17 residues. V trimming: 1 base; J trimming: 4 bases; junction bases outside the gene matches: 10. Looked up from germline, CDR1 is SGHVS and CDR2 is FQNEAQ. Written as DNA, the CDR3 is TGTGCCAGCAGCTTAGTTGGGGGGGGAGGTCCTTACAATGAGCAGTTCTTC. This codes for CASSLVGGGGPYNEQFF.

This clone has a handful of counts. The chain recombines TRBV29-1 with TRBJ1-1, with D tentatively TRBD1 (5 bases). Per germline, CDR1 SQVTM and CDR2 ANQGSEA. V was trimmed by 4 bases and J by 5 bases, leaving 11 bases between them. The CDR3 is 12 amino acids. The CDR3 loop reads CSVAGTNTEAFF. CDR3 DNA: TGCAGCGTTGCCGGGACTAATACTGAAGCTTTCTTT.

This clone was seen only a few times. CDR3 DNA: TGTGCCAGCGGAACAGGGGCCTACGAGCAGTACTTC. It translates to CASGTGAYEQYF. The chain couples TRBV25-1 to TRBJ2-7, with 7 positions matching TRBD1. This CDR3 contains 12 residues. CDR1 MGHDK and CDR2 SYGVNS come from the germline V gene. The V gene end was trimmed by 8 bases and the J gene end by 2 bases; junction bases not matched to a gene: 3.

The V gene is TRBV5-1, the J gene TRBJ2-5; tentative D call: TRBD2 (5 bases). From germline, CDR1 is SGHRS and CDR2 YFSETQ. The CDR3 extends over 16 amino acids. V lost 3 bases, J lost 5 bases, and 20 bases lay in between. The CDR3 loop is CASSSPLALVAETQYF. The CDR3 DNA sequence: TGCGCCAGCAGCTCTCCCCTAGCCCTGGTCGCGGAGACCCAGTACTTC. Based on the CDR3 plus reference TRBV5-1 and TRBJ2-5, the full variable domain is KAGVTQTPRYLIKTRGQQVTLSCSPISGHRSVSWYQQTPGQGLQFLFEYFSETQRNKGNFPGRFSGRQFSNSRSEMNVSTLELGDSALYLCASSSPLALVAETQYFGPGTRLLVL.

This clone was counted only a few times. This chain links TRBV2 with TRBJ1-6; perhaps TRBD1 as D (6 bases). The CDR3 totals 15 residues. V dropped 6 bases and J dropped 1 base, with 10 bases sitting between them. Germline V gene sequence: CDR1 SNHLY, CDR2 FYNNEI. The CDR3 region has the DNA TGTGCCAGCAGGACCAGGGGTTCCTATAATTCACCCCTCCACTTT. Protein sequence: CASRTRGSYNSPLHF.

There are a few counts of this clone. The identical CDR3 is also encoded by other nucleotide sequences in the sample. This chain joins TRBV11-2 and TRBJ1-1; D is uncertain. The V gene lost 1 base and the J gene lost 2 bases, with 5 bases spanning the gap. Per germline, CDR1 SGHAT and CDR2 FQNNGV. This CDR3 region has 13 residues. The CDR3: CASSLAGNTEAFF. In DNA form, the CDR3 reads TGTGCCAGCAGCTTAGCCGGTAACACTGAAGCTTTCTTT.